This T cell receptor (beta chain) was sequenced for a study of shared clonotypes between healthy human individuals. The V end was cut by 4 bases, the J end by 5 bases, with 11 bases between. Germline values: CDR1 SQVTM, CDR2 ANQGSEA. The CDR3 contains 13 residues. Assay used: immunoSEQ multiplex PCR; TCRdb lists only in-frame clones, some missing. Of some 1,400,000 clones listed, roughly 95% are singletons. Specimen: naive CD4+ T cells sorted from blood. Stated subset: CD45RA+ positively selected. This TCR was recovered from a man aged 25-40 years in good health. V is TRBV29-1 and J is TRBJ1-4; D is uncertain. CDR3 sequence reads: CSVVISVNEKLFF. CDR3 coding DNA: TGCAGCGTTGTTATCAGCGTAAATGAAAAACTGTTTTTT.